Here is one TCR beta chain with its context. The sample belongs to a study of blood T cell repertoires in COVID-19. Study details: The United States, Italy and Spain were the sources of the acute and convalescent COVID-19 samples. T cells, B-cell-depleted T cells, or PBMCs provided the cDNA or gDNA that served as material.

This CDR3 has 13 residues. Trimming cost V 4 bases and J 7 bases, with 14 bases left between them. Germline CDR1 reads MDHEN; CDR2 reads SYDVKM. Original methodology: Estimation of nucleated cell counts was performed using reference gene primer amplification. Some clones are missing from TCRdb's copy, which holds only in-frame ones; the method was immunoSEQ multiplex PCR. V and J calls plus clone size are reproduced from that table; the DNA served to infer D and trimming. This sample has approximately 120,000 clones, with 75% to 90% found just once. The source of this sequence is a woman aged 55 to 70 with acute or convalescent COVID-19. The sequenced sample was peripheral blood. This chain links TRBV28 with TRBJ2-7; weak D call: TRBD1 (6 bases). CDR3 bases: TGTGCCAGCAGTTCAACAGGGCTGGGGGAGCAGTACTTC. It translates to CASSSTGLGEQYF.